This record covers a single T cell receptor (beta chain). These data are taken from a study of T-cell reconstitution after alpha-beta-depleted transplantation in children. This CDR3 contains 16 residues. V dropped 1 base and J dropped 4 bases, with 13 bases sitting between them. Germline lookup yields CDR1 LNHDA and CDR2 SQIVND (reference sequence). For TCRbeta, the library was prepared with unique molecular identifiers. Using its own MiXCR run on the PCR reads, TCRdb lists one record per CDR3 protein. The sample includes 83,000 or so distinct CDR3 sequences, 6.5% to 8.5% of them seen just once. The rearrangement links TRBV19 to TRBJ2-2; D is possibly TRBD2 (6 bases). Specimen: PBMCs from the stem cell graft donor, collected from the stem cell graft. The source is a human donor who donated a stem cell graft to a child with congenital amegakaryocytic thrombocytopenia. CDR3 DNA sequence: TGTGCCAGTAGTATAGGACCGGGAGTCAGCACCGGGGAGCTGTTTTTT. This sequence encodes CASSIGPGVSTGELFF.